This passage covers 21 T cell receptor beta chains from one sample sequenced in a study of blood T cells in healthy people across ages. Then a second PCR, running roughly 6 to 12 cycles, was carried out with a sample-barcoded 5' primer and a J-beta primer mix. One entry per CDR3 protein, called by TCRdb with MiXCR from the 5' RACE reads. The sample holds 500,000 to 550,000 distinct CDR3 sequences, 24% seen once. This sample was shared with a second study, whose subject was T cells of mothers and their children.

Sequencing input: blood. All receptors derive from a boy aged 5-17 years in good health.

The chain has TRBV12-3 or TRBV12-4 and TRBJ2-5; D possibly matches TRBD1 or TRBD2 (5 bases each). The J call could be wrong; TRBJ2-1 is a better fit for the DNA end. The CDR3 consists of 15 residues. CDR3 in DNA: TGTGCCAGCAGTCAGGCAGGGACCTCCTACAATGAGCAGTTCTTC. This sequence encodes CASSQAGTSYNEQFF.

CDR3 residues: CSARDWGTLTDEKLFF. CDR3 DNA sequence: TGCAGTGCTAGAGATTGGGGGACACTTACTGATGAAAAACTGTTTTTT. The gene calls are TRBV20-1 and TRBJ1-4, with a possible D match to TRBD1 (6 bases). CDR3 length: 16 residues. V lost 0 bases, J lost 6 bases, and 17 bases lay in between. Germline CDR1 and CDR2: DFQATT and SNEGSKA (reference sequence).

V and J are TRBV29-1 and TRBJ2-6, with D perhaps matching TRBD1 or TRBD2 (6 bases each). Trimming left V 6 bases short and J 2 bases short, with 20 bases between. The germline V gene has CDR1 SQVTM and CDR2 ANQGSEA. The CDR3 sequence is 17 residues long. The CDR3 sequence is CSVGIGGTEAGANVLTF. For the CDR3, the DNA is TGCAGCGTGGGGATAGGGGGGACGGAGGCTGGGGCCAACGTCCTGACTTTC.

J is TRBJ2-1 and V is TRBV7-9, with 9 bases fitting TRBD1. This CDR3 is built from 14 residues. V lost 7 bases, J lost 8 bases, and 9 bases stayed unmatched. Germline V gene data show CDR1 as SEHNR and CDR2 as FQNEAQ (reference sequence). This CDR3 is CASMARTGDDEQFF. The CDR3 DNA sequence: TGTGCCAGCATGGCCCGGACAGGGGACGATGAGCAGTTCTTC.

This chain joins TRBV2 and TRBJ1-2; no clear D. There are 15 residues in the CDR3. The germline V and J ends were trimmed by 1 base and 0 bases, with 9 bases remaining between them. Germline V gene lookup returns CDR1 SNHLY and CDR2 FYNNEI. The CDR3: CASSEDRAANYGYTF. The CDR3 DNA reads as TGTGCCAGCAGTGAAGATCGGGCGGCTAACTATGGCTACACCTTC.

This chain joins TRBV10-2 and TRBJ2-7; D uncertain. Trimming took off 6 bases at V and 7 bases at J, with 34 bases between the two ends. The CDR3 has 19 amino acids. Germline CDR1 is WSHSY and CDR2 is SAAADI. As DNA, the CDR3 is TGCGCCAGCAGCGAACTTGACTCGATGAACTACAGCCCCACCGGTGAGCAGTACTTC. Protein product: CASSELDSMNYSPTGEQYF.

V usage is TRBV5-1 and J usage is TRBJ2-7; 8 bases are a match to TRBD1. The CDR3 has 14 amino acids. Germline V gene lookup returns CDR1 SGHRS and CDR2 YFSETQ. With 0 bases clipped from V and 3 bases from J, the junction kept 2 bases outside the gene matches. The CDR3 DNA follows: TGCGCCAGCAGCTTGGGGGGACAGGACTACGAGCAGTACTTC. Amino acids: CASSLGGQDYEQYF.

The CDR3 DNA sequence: TGTGCCAGCAGTGAGGAGACAGGGCCCAATGAAAAACTGTTTTTT. Its translation: CASSEETGPNEKLFF. The genes are TRBV6-1 and TRBJ1-4, with TRBD1 matching over 7 bases. This CDR3 is 15 amino acids long. Germline V gene data show CDR1 as MNHNS and CDR2 as SASEGT. V was pared by 3 bases and J by 5 bases, with 6 bases of the junction left unmatched.

This clonotype has only a few counts. V gene TRBV6-1 combines with J gene TRBJ1-2, with D possibly matching TRBD1 (5 bases). Germline V lookup: CDR1 MNHNS, CDR2 SASEGT. V shed 1 base and J shed 6 bases, with 15 bases lying between them. This CDR3 has 15 residues. CDR3 protein: CASSEDLMGVDGYTF. CDR3 in DNA: TGTGCCAGCAGTGAAGACCTGATGGGGGTAGATGGCTACACCTTC.

The rearrangement links TRBV4-3 to TRBJ2-5; 8 nucleotides line up with TRBD2. The DNA end lines up better with TRBJ2-1; the J call may be wrong. Germline V gene data show CDR1 as LGHNA and CDR2 as YSLEER. The CDR3 is made up of 16 amino acids. The CDR3 protein is CASSQDKSGSLDEQFF. The CDR3 bases are TGCGCCAGCAGCCAAGATAAGAGCGGGAGTCTAGATGAGCAGTTCTTC.

In the case of this clonotype: Relative to the germline gene, one junction end is altered; a read error may explain this. The V gene is TRBV3-1, the J gene TRBJ2-5, with TRBD2 matching 14 bases. This CDR3 spans 16 amino acids. Germline V gene sequence: CDR1 LGHDT, CDR2 YNNKEL (reference sequence). This CDR3 is CASRRLTSGGEEAQYF. The CDR3 bases are TGTGCCAGCAGGCGTCTGACTAGCGGGGGGGAAGAGGCCCAGTACTTC.

V and J are TRBV13 and TRBJ2-5; 8 positions agree with TRBD2. The CDR3 covers 17 residues. Trimming took 4 bases from V and 3 from J; bases not matched to a gene: 13. CDR1 is PRHDT, CDR2 FYEKMQ, per germline (reference sequence). In DNA form, the CDR3 reads TGTGCCAGCAGCTCCAAACTAGCGGAGGTTTTGGAAGAGACCCAGTACTTC. It specifies CASSSKLAEVLEETQYF.

The chain uses TRBV29-1 and TRBJ2-3; the D gene is possibly TRBD1 (6 bases). This CDR3 contains 13 residues. Germline V gene data show CDR1 as SQVTM and CDR2 as ANQGSEA. The germline V and J ends were trimmed by 7 bases and 3 bases, with 14 bases remaining between them. The CDR3 nucleotides read TGCAGCGGGGGCAGGGGTAGGACAGATACGCAGTATTTT. Encoded protein: CSGGRGRTDTQYF.

CDR3 in DNA: TGTGCCAGCAGTCTTGGGGCAGGGGAACATTCACCCCTCCACTTT. Translated: CASSLGAGEHSPLHF. The V gene is TRBV12-3 or TRBV12-4, the J gene TRBJ1-6, with D possibly matching TRBD1 (6 bases). This CDR3 contains 15 residues. V was trimmed by 5 bases and J by 8 bases, leaving 16 bases between them.

The table lists this clonotype with a few counts. This sequence joins TRBV7-2 and TRBJ2-3; tentative D call: TRBD1 (5 bases). The CDR3 runs to 13 residues. V gave up 6 bases and J gave up 5 bases, with 12 bases separating them. Per germline, CDR1 SGHTA and CDR2 FQGNSA. The CDR3 protein is CASSPPQGDTQYF. The CDR3 DNA is TGTGCCAGCAGTCCCCCGCAGGGAGATACGCAGTATTTT.

The table lists this clonotype with a few counts. The rearrangement uses TRBV27 and TRBJ1-4, with 7 bases fitting TRBD1. The CDR3 consists of 14 residues. Germline CDR1 MNHEY, CDR2 SMNVEV (reference sequence). V was pared by 6 bases and J by 7 bases, with 8 bases of the junction left unmatched. This CDR3 reads CASRAQGTAEKLFF. The CDR3 DNA sequence: TGTGCCAGCAGAGCCCAAGGGACAGCTGAAAAACTGTTTTTT.

This clonotype was recorded a few times. This chain joins TRBV12-3 or TRBV12-4 and TRBJ2-1; TRBD2 agrees at 10 bases. CDR3 size: 15 residues. Trimming took 3 bases from V and 4 from J; bases not matched to a gene: 3. The CDR3 sequence: CASSFELAGYNEQFF. In nucleotides, the CDR3 is TGTGCCAGCAGTTTTGAACTAGCGGGATACAATGAGCAGTTCTTC.

J is TRBJ2-1 and V is TRBV20-1, with a possible D match to TRBD1 (7 bases). The CDR3 contains 15 residues. V gave up 6 bases and J gave up 3 bases, with 18 bases separating them. The germline V gene encodes CDR1 DFQATT and CDR2 SNEGSKA (reference sequence). CDR3 in amino acids: CSAPGRQGHYNEQFF. The DNA of the CDR3 is TGCAGTGCCCCCGGGAGACAGGGCCACTACAATGAGCAGTTCTTC.

The chain links TRBV4-1 to TRBJ2-5, with 10 bases that match TRBD1. With the DNA end fitting TRBJ2-1 better, the J assignment may be wrong. Germline loops: CDR1 MGHRA, CDR2 YSYEKL. The CDR3 loop spans 17 amino acids. The chain's CDR3 is CASSQVLTGGSDNEQFF. The CDR3 bases are TGCGCCAGCAGCCAAGTTCTGACAGGGGGCTCTGACAATGAGCAGTTCTTC.

This chain joins TRBV7-9 and TRBJ2-7, with 10 bases fitting TRBD2. With 10 bases clipped from V and 2 bases from J, the junction kept 2 bases outside the gene matches. The CDR3 has 12 amino acids. Germline loops: CDR1 SEHNR, CDR2 FQNEAQ (reference sequence). This chain's CDR3 is CATSGGAYEQYF. For the CDR3, the DNA is TGTGCCACGAGCGGGGGGGCCTACGAGCAGTACTTC.

This clonotype was seen more than once but under ten times. DNA for the CDR3: TGTGCCTGGAGGTGGGCTTCAAACATTCAGTACTTC. Its translation: CAWRWASNIQYF. V usage is TRBV30 and J usage is TRBJ2-4, with D unclear. CDR3 length equals 12 residues. Germline V gives CDR1 GTSNPN, CDR2 SVGIG (reference sequence). Deletions cut 3 bases from V and 6 bases from J, with 9 bases between.